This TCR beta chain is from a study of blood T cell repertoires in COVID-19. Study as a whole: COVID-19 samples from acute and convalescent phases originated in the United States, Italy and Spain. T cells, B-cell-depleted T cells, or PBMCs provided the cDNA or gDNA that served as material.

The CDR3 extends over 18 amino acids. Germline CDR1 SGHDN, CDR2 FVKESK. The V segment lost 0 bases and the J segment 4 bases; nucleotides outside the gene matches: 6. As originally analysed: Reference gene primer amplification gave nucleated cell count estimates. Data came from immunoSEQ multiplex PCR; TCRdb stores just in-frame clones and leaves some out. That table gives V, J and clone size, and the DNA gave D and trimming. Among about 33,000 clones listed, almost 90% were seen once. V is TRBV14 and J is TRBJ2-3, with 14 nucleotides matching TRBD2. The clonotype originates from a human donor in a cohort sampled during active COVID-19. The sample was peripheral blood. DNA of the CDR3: TGTGCCAGCAGCCAAGACCCCGGGACTAGCGGGAGATCAGATACGCAGTATTTT. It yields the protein CASSQDPGTSGRSDTQYF.